Each of the 20 T cell receptor beta chains below was sequenced from the same sample in a study of T cell responses to AZD1222 COVID-19 vaccine. Profiling relied on immunoSEQ multiplex PCR, and the TCRdb table lists in-frame clones only, not all of them. The sample lists about 140,000 clones, 80% to 95% seen once, with more than 5% in the top ten. This material consisted of peripheral blood, taken on day 0 of AZD1222 vaccination. Receptor source: an adult in good health.

The V gene is TRBV15, the J gene TRBJ2-7; 11 bases match TRBD2. V lost 6 bases and J lost 6; bases outside the gene matches: 4. Germline CDR1 and CDR2: LNHNV and YYDKDF (reference sequence). The CDR3 sequence is 13 residues long. The CDR3 here is CATRELAGAEQYF. DNA for the CDR3: TGTGCCACCAGGGAACTAGCGGGAGCCGAGCAGTACTTC.

This clone was recorded a few times. This chain uses TRBV5-1 with TRBJ1-5; D gene unclear. V dropped 3 bases and J dropped 2 bases, with 9 bases sitting between them. CDR1 is SGHRS, CDR2 YFSETQ, per germline. The CDR3 extends over 14 amino acids. The CDR3 sequence: CASSSDGGNQPQHF. CDR3 DNA: TGCGCCAGCAGCTCGGACGGTGGCAATCAGCCCCAGCATTTT. The full variable domain, rest sourced from reference TRBV5-1 and TRBJ1-5, is KAGVTQTPRYLIKTRGQQVTLSCSPISGHRSVSWYQQTPGQGLQFLFEYFSETQRNKGNFPGRFSGRQFSNSRSEMNVSTLELGDSALYLCASSSDGGNQPQHFGDGTRLSIL.

The chain couples TRBV5-1 to TRBJ2-1; 9 bases agree with TRBD2. The CDR3 covers 16 residues. Germline V gives CDR1 SGHRS, CDR2 YFSETQ. The junction had 5 bases not matched to a gene; V was cut back by 0 bases and J by 4 bases. In DNA form, the CDR3 reads TGCGCCAGCAGCTTGGAAGCGGGAGGCCCATACAATGAGCAGTTCTTC. This gives the protein CASSLEAGGPYNEQFF. Filled out from reference TRBV5-1 and TRBJ2-1, the complete variable domain reads KAGVTQTPRYLIKTRGQQVTLSCSPISGHRSVSWYQQTPGQGLQFLFEYFSETQRNKGNFPGRFSGRQFSNSRSEMNVSTLELGDSALYLCASSLEAGGPYNEQFFGPGTRLTVL.

The J gene is TRBJ2-3, the V gene TRBV19; the D gene is possibly TRBD1 (6 bases). The germline V gene encodes CDR1 LNHDA and CDR2 SQIVND (reference sequence). Between the trimmed V and J ends, which lost 11 bases and 3 bases, there was a span of 15 bases. The CDR3 totals 13 residues. The CDR3 bases are TGTGCCGTTACAGGGTTGTCGACAGATACGCAGTATTTT. Its protein product is CAVTGLSTDTQYF.

The chain recombines TRBV6-1 with TRBJ1-2, with D maybe TRBD1 (6 bases). Germline lookup yields CDR1 MNHNS and CDR2 SASEGT. The length of the CDR3 is 15 residues. The V end lost 1 base, the J end lost 2 bases, and 11 bases lay between the germline ends. The CDR3 DNA reads as TGTGCCAGCAGTGAAGGAGGAGGGGGAAACTATGGCTACACCTTC. Its translation: CASSEGGGGNYGYTF.

The genes are TRBV4-2 and TRBJ1-5; D is unclear. Trimming left V 3 bases short and J 3 bases short, with 6 bases between. Germline lookup yields CDR1 LGHNA and CDR2 YNFKEQ. The CDR3 is 13 residues long. The CDR3 DNA is TGTGCCAGCAGCCAGGCCGCCAATCAGCCCCAGCATTTT. This codes for CASSQAANQPQHF.

The gene calls are TRBV6-5 and TRBJ1-2, with D perhaps TRBD1 (6 bases). CDR1 is MNHEY, CDR2 SVGAGI, per germline. The CDR3 has 11 residues. The CDR3 region has the DNA TGTGTCCTGGACAGTAACTATGGCTACACCTTC. Protein product: CVLDSNYGYTF.

The CDR3: CAISRRGGAVSTDTQYF. The DNA for the CDR3 is TGTGCCATCAGCCGGAGGGGGGGGGCAGTCAGTACAGATACGCAGTATTTT. The V call is TRBV10-3, the J call TRBJ2-3, with a possible D match to TRBD2 (7 bases). The germline CDR1 and CDR2 sequences are ENHRY and SYGVKD. The CDR3 has 17 residues. V was pared by 6 bases and J by 3 bases, with 22 bases between.

The V gene is TRBV10-2, the J gene TRBJ1-6; D perhaps matches TRBD1 (5 bases). Looked up from germline, CDR1 is WSHSY and CDR2 is SAAADI. The V end lost 10 bases, the J end lost 10 bases, and 20 bases lay between the germline ends. This CDR3 comprises 14 residues. The CDR3 region is CATQGAGLESPLHF. DNA of the CDR3: TGCGCCACCCAAGGTGCAGGGTTAGAGTCACCCCTCCACTTT.

The gene calls are TRBV18 and TRBJ1-1; a possible D gene is TRBD1 (5 bases). In germline, CDR1 is KGHSH, CDR2 LQKENI. The CDR3 totals 13 residues. Trimming shortened V by 5 bases and J by 3 bases, and 10 bases separated the two germline ends. CDR3 residues: CASSMGLDTEAFF. In DNA form, the CDR3 reads TGTGCCAGCTCAATGGGACTGGACACTGAAGCTTTCTTT.

The chain employs TRBV3-1 (or the pseudogene TRBV3-2) and TRBJ2-1; 9 bases align to TRBD2. Germline-derived CDR1 and CDR2 are LGHDT and YNNKEL (reference sequence). The CDR3 runs 15 residues. The V segment lost 1 base and the J segment 5 bases; nucleotides outside the gene matches: 3. The CDR3 DNA is TGTGCCAGCAGCCAAGGACTAGCGGTCGACAATGAGCAGTTCTTC. Encoded protein: CASSQGLAVDNEQFF.

The V and J genes are TRBV4-1 and TRBJ1-3, with D unresolved. Trimming took 0 bases from V and 3 from J, leaving 9 bases between them. Per the germline V gene, CDR1 is MGHRA and CDR2 is YSYEKL. CDR3 length: 15 residues. CDR3 sequence reads: CASSQDAPSGNTIYF. The CDR3 nucleotides read TGCGCCAGCAGCCAAGATGCGCCTAGTGGAAACACCATATATTTT.

This clone was found once. CDR3 in DNA: TGCGCCAGTTCCTTCAACTCCTACAATGAGCAGTTCTTC. Translated: CASSFNSYNEQFF. The chain links TRBV5-1 to TRBJ2-1, with D unclear. From germline, CDR1 is SGHRS and CDR2 YFSETQ. The length of the CDR3 is 13 residues. V dropped 8 bases and J dropped 0 bases, with 9 bases sitting between them.

The chain recombines TRBV7-2 with TRBJ2-7, with D perhaps matching TRBD1 (6 bases). Trimming pared 1 base from V and 5 bases from J, leaving 18 bases between. Germline-derived CDR1 and CDR2 are SGHTA and FQGNSA. This CDR3 has 16 residues. The CDR3 DNA reads as TGTGCCAGCAGCTTAGATTTGTTGGGACATCGAAACGAGCAGTACTTC. Protein product: CASSLDLLGHRNEQYF.

J is TRBJ1-4 and V is TRBV6-5; 7 nucleotides line up with TRBD1. Trimming at V came to 5 bases and at J to 0 bases, leaving 3 bases not matched to a gene. The CDR3 length is 15 residues. Germline lookup yields CDR1 MNHEY and CDR2 SVGAGI. CDR3 coding DNA: TGTGCCAGCAGTCAAACAGGGGCAACTAATGAAAAACTGTTTTTT. It translates to CASSQTGATNEKLFF.

The chain employs TRBV5-4 and TRBJ2-3; D possibly corresponds to TRBD2 (6 bases). V lost 2 bases, J lost 4 bases, and 17 bases lay in between. This CDR3 region has 16 residues. In germline, CDR1 is SGHNT, CDR2 YYREEE (reference sequence). CDR3 loop: CASSFIPLGGADTQYF. The CDR3 nucleotides are TGTGCCAGCAGCTTTATCCCCTTAGGAGGGGCAGATACGCAGTATTTT.

CDR3 DNA sequence: TGTGCCAGCAGTCCGCGACCCGGACAGGGTCGGGGAAACATTCAGTACTTC. It encodes CASSPRPGQGRGNIQYF. The chain links TRBV28 to TRBJ2-4; 8 bases are a match to TRBD1. J gave up 6 bases and V 5 bases, and 15 bases lay outside the gene matches. Per germline, CDR1 MDHEN and CDR2 SYDVKM. The CDR3 length is 17 residues.

The V and J genes are TRBV28 and TRBJ2-1; a weak D match, TRBD1 (6 bases). The CDR3 has 13 residues. The germline V gene encodes CDR1 MDHEN and CDR2 SYDVKM. The V end lost 4 bases, the J end lost 3 bases, and 7 bases lay between the germline ends. The CDR3 DNA follows: TGTGCCAGCAGTTCACAGGGCTACAATGAGCAGTTCTTC. Protein product: CASSSQGYNEQFF.

The chain links TRBV9 to TRBJ2-2, with TRBD2 as a possible D gene (6 bases). Trimming took off 1 base at V and 1 base at J, with 11 bases between the two ends. This CDR3 is built from 16 residues. Per germline, CDR1 SGDLS and CDR2 YYNGEE. CDR3 sequence reads: CASSVYGGRNTGELFF. In DNA form, the CDR3 reads TGTGCCAGCAGCGTATACGGGGGAAGGAACACCGGGGAGCTGTTTTTT.

The CDR3 DNA is TGTGCCACCAGTGATCCGGCGGGGGGCCATAGGCAAGAGACCCAGTACTTC. Protein: CATSDPAGGHRQETQYF. The V gene is TRBV24-1, the J gene TRBJ2-5; 8 bases are shared with TRBD2. The CDR3 runs 17 residues. CDR1 is KGHDR and CDR2 is SFDVKD in the germline V gene. V dropped 3 bases and J dropped 2; count of bases not matched to a gene: 10.